The present T cell receptor beta chain was sequenced within a study of T cell changes during pregnancy in multiple sclerosis (dated by TCRdb to the late 2010s). Study-level background: The study examined how the T cell repertoire changed over the course of pregnancy in women with multiple sclerosis.

The method behind the library was the immunoSEQ multiplex PCR assay. Imported from immuneACCESS, the table was reduced by TCRdb to in-frame sequences with V and J called. These copies leave out some clones; in studies compared against another copy, an unresolved V gene accounts for under half, and the cause of the remainder is not known. The sample contains some 76,000 clones, around 90% of them found a single time. Of the sample, 0.29% falls within the top ten clones. CDR1 and CDR2 (SGHRS, YFSETQ) derive from the germline V gene. V is trimmed back by 1 base and J by 2 bases, and the junction contains 3 bases that no gene match accounts for. Counted from cysteine to phenylalanine, this CDR3 has 16 amino acids. Only CDR3 DNA remains: 48 bases, in frame from the first base. For this clone: Its antigen is not yet known. There are no base qualities to consult, and no much larger clone falls within one base.

In this chain, TRBV5-1 is recombined with TRBJ2-7, and 13 bases in between align with TRBD2. The sample was CD4+ T cells from peripheral blood mononuclear cells, taken after pregnancy. The clonotype comes from a female donor with multiple sclerosis, enrolled in a pregnancy study. The CDR3 loop reads CASSLPGLAGPYEQYF. The sequenced DNA is TGCGCCAGCAGCTTGCCGGGACTAGCGGGACCCTACGAGCAGTACTTC.